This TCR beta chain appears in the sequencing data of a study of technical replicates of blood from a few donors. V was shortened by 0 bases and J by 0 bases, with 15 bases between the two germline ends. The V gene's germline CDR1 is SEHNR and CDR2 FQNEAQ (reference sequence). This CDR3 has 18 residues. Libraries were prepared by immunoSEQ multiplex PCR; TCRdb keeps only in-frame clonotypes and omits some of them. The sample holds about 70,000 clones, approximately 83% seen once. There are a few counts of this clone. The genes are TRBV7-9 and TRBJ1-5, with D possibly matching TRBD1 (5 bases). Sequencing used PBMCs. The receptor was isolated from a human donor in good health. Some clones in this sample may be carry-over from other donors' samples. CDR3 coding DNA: TGTGCCAGCAGCTTAGCGTGGGGGGACGTGACTAGCAATCAGCCCCAGCATTTT. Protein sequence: CASSLAWGDVTSNQPQHF.